The clone carrying this T cell receptor (beta chain) was picked up one time. The antigen remains undetermined. The data were taken from a study of identifying expanded T cells in peripheral blood. Libraries were prepared by immunoSEQ multiplex PCR; TCRdb keeps only in-frame clonotypes and omits some of them. The data show roughly 100,000 clones, 85% to 90% seen once. There are 11 residues in the CDR3. From germline, CDR1 is SGHTA and CDR2 FQGNSA. The V end was cut by 5 bases, the J end by 5 bases, with 6 bases between. Study-wide results and limits: Across healthy donors, higher total template counts meant significantly greater roughly two-week count variance.

Sequencing input: blood. This TCR was recovered from a person between 18 and 75 years old in good health. The chain employs TRBV7-2 and TRBJ1-2, with D uncertain. DNA for the CDR3: TGTGCCAGCAGCCTCGTATATGGCTACACCTTC. Encoded protein: CASSLVYGYTF.